Listed here are 23 T cell receptor beta chains from one sample, sequenced in a study of OX40 agonist ivuxolimab in advanced cancers. The method was immunoSEQ multiplex PCR; TCRdb's version includes in-frame clones alone and lacks a portion of them. The table has over 65,000 clones, approximately 84% seen once. The sequences come from CD4+ or CD8+ T cells sorted from blood, collected in a trial of the OX40 agonist ivuxolimab. The receptors stem from an adult with an advanced solid tumor such as melanoma, head and neck, liver or kidney cancer.

The genes are TRBV28 and TRBJ1-2; TRBD1 aligns across 8 bases. V lost 5 bases, J lost 8 bases, and 13 bases stayed unmatched. Germline values: CDR1 MDHEN, CDR2 SYDVKM. The CDR3 extends over 15 amino acids. The CDR3 region is CASSPPRGRLLGYTF. The CDR3 coding sequence is TGTGCCAGCAGTCCACCCAGGGGGCGCCTGTTGGGCTACACCTTC.

The genes are TRBV6-1 and TRBJ1-5; unclear D gene. The CDR3 has 14 residues. V was cut by 1 base and J by 3 bases, with 7 bases left in between. CDR1 is MNHNS, CDR2 SASEGT, per germline. In nucleotides, the CDR3 is TGTGCCAGCAGTGAAGTTCCGACCAATCAGCCCCAGCATTTT. Translation: CASSEVPTNQPQHF.

V and J are TRBV7-9 and TRBJ1-2; no clear D. Trimming pared 1 base from V and 4 bases from J, leaving 7 bases between. There are 13 residues in the CDR3. In germline, CDR1 is SEHNR, CDR2 FQNEAQ (reference sequence). The CDR3 sequence: CASSLVPGYGYTF. CDR3 sequence (DNA): TGTGCCAGCAGCTTAGTCCCGGGCTATGGCTACACCTTC.

V and J are TRBV7-2 and TRBJ2-3; possibly TRBD2 for D (6 bases). Germline-derived CDR1 and CDR2 are SGHTA and FQGNSA. Trimming pared 0 bases from V and 2 bases from J, leaving 9 bases between. The CDR3 runs 15 residues. Here the CDR3 DNA reads TGTGCCAGCAGCTTAGCGGGAGGCCACACAGATACGCAGTATTTT. Protein: CASSLAGGHTDTQYF.

The CDR3 is CASTPRGFDTGELFF. In DNA, the CDR3 is TGCGCCAGCACTCCGAGGGGGTTTGACACCGGGGAGCTGTTTTTT. J is TRBJ2-2 and V is TRBV5-1; D perhaps matches TRBD1 (6 bases). V dropped 6 bases and J dropped 3 bases, with 15 bases sitting between them. Germline V gives CDR1 SGHRS, CDR2 YFSETQ. The CDR3 contains 15 residues.

The gene calls are TRBV6-4 and TRBJ2-2; D call uncertain. This CDR3 comprises 16 residues. The V end was cut by 3 bases, the J end by 5 bases, with 16 bases between. Per the germline V gene, CDR1 is MRHNA and CDR2 is SNTAGT. The CDR3 here is CASSEWPQVRTGELFF. The DNA for the CDR3 is TGTGCCAGCAGTGAGTGGCCGCAGGTTAGAACCGGGGAGCTGTTTTTT.

The rearrangement uses TRBV27 and TRBJ1-1; D is possibly TRBD1 (5 bases). Germline V gives CDR1 MNHEY, CDR2 SMNVEV (reference sequence). This CDR3 spans 13 amino acids. V was pared by 1 base and J by 5 bases, with 8 bases between. Written as DNA, the CDR3 is TGTGCCAGCAGTTTATTCAGGGAAACTGAAGCTTTCTTT. Encoded protein: CASSLFRETEAFF.

In its sample, this clone was seen once. The CDR3 DNA reads as TGCGCCAGCAGCATCGGACAGGGGGCCGCGTGGACTGAAGCTTTCTTT. This codes for CASSIGQGAAWTEAFF. The chain couples TRBV5-1 to TRBJ1-1; TRBD1 matches 11 bases. The V gene's germline CDR1 is SGHRS and CDR2 YFSETQ. Unmatched junction bases numbered 10, after V lost 4 bases and J lost 5 bases. The CDR3 loop spans 16 amino acids.

The V and J genes are TRBV28 and TRBJ1-2; the D gene is possibly TRBD1 (5 bases). Per the germline V gene, CDR1 is MDHEN and CDR2 is SYDVKM. The CDR3 covers 15 residues. V was clipped by 4 bases and J by 2 bases, with 14 bases between them. The CDR3 sequence is CASSSGAVSNYGYTF. CDR3 in DNA: TGTGCCAGCAGTTCCGGGGCCGTATCAAACTATGGCTACACCTTC.

The rearrangement uses TRBV15 and TRBJ1-6; D is uncertain. V gave up 1 base and J gave up 0 bases, with 7 bases separating them. CDR1 LNHNV and CDR2 YYDKDF come from the germline V gene (reference sequence). This CDR3 has 16 residues. The DNA of the CDR3 is TGTGCCACCAGCAGAGCATTGAGCTCCTATAATTCACCCCTCCACTTT. It codes for CATSRALSSYNSPLHF.

This clone came up once. The chain employs TRBV6-5 and TRBJ2-1, with TRBD2 matching over 7 bases. V shed 0 bases and J 6 bases; nucleotides not matched to a gene: 8. The CDR3 contains 16 residues. CDR1 and CDR2 from the germline V gene are MNHEY and SVGAGI. In DNA, the CDR3 is TGTGCCAGCAGTTACTCAGGTGGGAGGGCCGGCAATGAGCAGTTCTTC. Translating gives CASSYSGGRAGNEQFF.

The chain carries TRBV27 and TRBJ2-1, with 12 bases fitting TRBD2. Per germline, CDR1 MNHEY and CDR2 SMNVEV (reference sequence). The ends lost 5 bases at V and 7 bases at J; junction bases unmatched: 6. This CDR3 is built from 15 residues. CDR3 in amino acids: CASSHRLAGANEQFF. CDR3 nucleotides: TGTGCCAGCAGTCACCGACTAGCGGGAGCTAATGAGCAGTTCTTC.

V is TRBV7-8 and J is TRBJ2-7; D is possibly TRBD1 (6 bases). CDR1 and CDR2 (germline): SGHVS, FQNEAQ. The CDR3 spans 15 residues. Trimming removed 0 bases at V and 7 bases at J, with 16 bases between. The CDR3 bases are TGTGCCAGCAGCTTAGCGGATAACAGGGCGGTAGAGCAGTACTTC. Translated, it gives CASSLADNRAVEQYF.

The chain has TRBV30 and TRBJ1-1; D unclear. The ends were cut back, 5 bases at V and 6 bases at J, with 13 bases in the middle. The CDR3 spans 12 residues. Germline V CDR1 and CDR2: GTSNPN, SVGIG (reference sequence). The CDR3 region has the DNA TGTGCCTGGCTCCGACCGGGGTCTGAAGCTTTCTTT. It codes for CAWLRPGSEAFF.

The chain employs TRBV5-1 and TRBJ1-1; 7 bases are shared with TRBD1. Germline CDR1 reads SGHRS; CDR2 reads YFSETQ. J was trimmed by 0 bases and V by 0 bases; bases with no gene match: 8. This CDR3 region has 17 residues. CDR3 nucleotide sequence: TGCGCCAGCAGCTTGGCGACCATGGGACAGATGAACACTGAAGCTTTCTTT. Residues: CASSLATMGQMNTEAFF.

J is TRBJ2-4 and V is TRBV5-4, with TRBD2 matching 10 bases. The trim removed 4 bases at V and 4 bases at J, leaving 5 bases unmatched. Germline V gene lookup returns CDR1 SGHNT and CDR2 YYREEE (reference sequence). There are 15 residues in the CDR3. The DNA of the CDR3 is TGTGCCAGCAGCCAATTTAGCGGGGGGAAAAACATTCAGTACTTC. Amino acids: CASSQFSGGKNIQYF.

The chain recombines TRBV2 with TRBJ2-5, with 14 bases identical to TRBD2. Germline CDR1 and CDR2: SNHLY and FYNNEI. This CDR3 spans 17 amino acids. V was pared by 8 bases and J by 1 base, with 9 bases of the junction left unmatched. This CDR3 is CASHRLAGGRGQETQYF. Written as DNA, the CDR3 is TGTGCCAGCCACAGACTAGCGGGGGGGCGAGGCCAAGAGACCCAGTACTTC.

Only a few counts were recorded for this clone. This chain links TRBV2 with TRBJ1-2, with a possible D match to TRBD1 (5 bases). Between the trimmed V and J ends, which lost 1 base and 8 bases, there was a span of 11 bases. This CDR3 region has 13 residues. Germline V CDR1 and CDR2: SNHLY, FYNNEI. The CDR3 here is CASSEGSWGGYTF. In DNA form, the CDR3 reads TGTGCCAGCAGTGAAGGTAGCTGGGGGGGCTACACCTTC.

This clone appeared a few times. The chain couples TRBV19 to TRBJ2-3, with unresolved D. Deletions cut 1 base from V and 0 bases from J, with 5 bases between. The CDR3 totals 14 residues. Per germline, CDR1 LNHDA and CDR2 SQIVND (reference sequence). CDR3 protein: CASSIGVSTDTQYF. CDR3 sequence (DNA): TGTGCCAGTAGTATAGGAGTCAGCACAGATACGCAGTATTTT.

This chain uses TRBV27 with TRBJ1-3; TRBD1 matches at 7 bases. Per germline, CDR1 MNHEY and CDR2 SMNVEV (reference sequence). The CDR3 has 18 residues. The trim removed 6 bases at V and 0 bases at J, leaving 14 bases unmatched. The CDR3 region is CASSPSVGGWYSGNTIYF. The CDR3 nucleotides read TGTGCCAGCAGCCCCAGCGTAGGGGGCTGGTACTCTGGAAACACCATATATTTT.

This clone appeared once. The chain carries TRBV6-5 and TRBJ1-1, with 7 positions matching TRBD1. Germline values: CDR1 MNHEY, CDR2 SVGAGI. This CDR3 has 13 amino acids. With 5 bases clipped from V and 4 bases from J, the junction kept 4 bases outside the gene matches. CDR3 DNA sequence: TGTGCCAGCAGTCCCGCAGGGGGCACTGAAGCTTTCTTT. This codes for CASSPAGGTEAFF.

This clone showed up just a few times. This chain connects TRBV5-1 to TRBJ1-6; tentatively, D is TRBD1 (5 bases). Germline assignment: CDR1 SGHRS and CDR2 YFSETQ. Trimming shortened V by 0 bases and J by 9 bases, and 10 bases separated the two germline ends. The CDR3 spans 14 residues. The CDR3 bases are TGCGCCAGCAGCTTGGAGCAGGGCCGTTCACCCCTCCACTTT. It specifies CASSLEQGRSPLHF. The variable domain in full, completed from reference TRBV5-1 and TRBJ1-6, reads KAGVTQTPRYLIKTRGQQVTLSCSPISGHRSVSWYQQTPGQGLQFLFEYFSETQRNKGNFPGRFSGRQFSNSRSEMNVSTLELGDSALYLCASSLEQGRSPLHFGNGTRLTVT.

The J gene is TRBJ2-5, the V gene TRBV7-9; D unresolved. The CDR3 loop spans 14 amino acids. V was shortened by 1 base and J by 7 bases, with 13 bases between the two germline ends. The germline gives CDR1 SEHNR, CDR2 FQNEAQ (reference sequence). In nucleotides, the CDR3 is TGTGCCAGCAGCTTAGTTCCGGATGTGGGGACCCAGTACTTC. Translated: CASSLVPDVGTQYF.